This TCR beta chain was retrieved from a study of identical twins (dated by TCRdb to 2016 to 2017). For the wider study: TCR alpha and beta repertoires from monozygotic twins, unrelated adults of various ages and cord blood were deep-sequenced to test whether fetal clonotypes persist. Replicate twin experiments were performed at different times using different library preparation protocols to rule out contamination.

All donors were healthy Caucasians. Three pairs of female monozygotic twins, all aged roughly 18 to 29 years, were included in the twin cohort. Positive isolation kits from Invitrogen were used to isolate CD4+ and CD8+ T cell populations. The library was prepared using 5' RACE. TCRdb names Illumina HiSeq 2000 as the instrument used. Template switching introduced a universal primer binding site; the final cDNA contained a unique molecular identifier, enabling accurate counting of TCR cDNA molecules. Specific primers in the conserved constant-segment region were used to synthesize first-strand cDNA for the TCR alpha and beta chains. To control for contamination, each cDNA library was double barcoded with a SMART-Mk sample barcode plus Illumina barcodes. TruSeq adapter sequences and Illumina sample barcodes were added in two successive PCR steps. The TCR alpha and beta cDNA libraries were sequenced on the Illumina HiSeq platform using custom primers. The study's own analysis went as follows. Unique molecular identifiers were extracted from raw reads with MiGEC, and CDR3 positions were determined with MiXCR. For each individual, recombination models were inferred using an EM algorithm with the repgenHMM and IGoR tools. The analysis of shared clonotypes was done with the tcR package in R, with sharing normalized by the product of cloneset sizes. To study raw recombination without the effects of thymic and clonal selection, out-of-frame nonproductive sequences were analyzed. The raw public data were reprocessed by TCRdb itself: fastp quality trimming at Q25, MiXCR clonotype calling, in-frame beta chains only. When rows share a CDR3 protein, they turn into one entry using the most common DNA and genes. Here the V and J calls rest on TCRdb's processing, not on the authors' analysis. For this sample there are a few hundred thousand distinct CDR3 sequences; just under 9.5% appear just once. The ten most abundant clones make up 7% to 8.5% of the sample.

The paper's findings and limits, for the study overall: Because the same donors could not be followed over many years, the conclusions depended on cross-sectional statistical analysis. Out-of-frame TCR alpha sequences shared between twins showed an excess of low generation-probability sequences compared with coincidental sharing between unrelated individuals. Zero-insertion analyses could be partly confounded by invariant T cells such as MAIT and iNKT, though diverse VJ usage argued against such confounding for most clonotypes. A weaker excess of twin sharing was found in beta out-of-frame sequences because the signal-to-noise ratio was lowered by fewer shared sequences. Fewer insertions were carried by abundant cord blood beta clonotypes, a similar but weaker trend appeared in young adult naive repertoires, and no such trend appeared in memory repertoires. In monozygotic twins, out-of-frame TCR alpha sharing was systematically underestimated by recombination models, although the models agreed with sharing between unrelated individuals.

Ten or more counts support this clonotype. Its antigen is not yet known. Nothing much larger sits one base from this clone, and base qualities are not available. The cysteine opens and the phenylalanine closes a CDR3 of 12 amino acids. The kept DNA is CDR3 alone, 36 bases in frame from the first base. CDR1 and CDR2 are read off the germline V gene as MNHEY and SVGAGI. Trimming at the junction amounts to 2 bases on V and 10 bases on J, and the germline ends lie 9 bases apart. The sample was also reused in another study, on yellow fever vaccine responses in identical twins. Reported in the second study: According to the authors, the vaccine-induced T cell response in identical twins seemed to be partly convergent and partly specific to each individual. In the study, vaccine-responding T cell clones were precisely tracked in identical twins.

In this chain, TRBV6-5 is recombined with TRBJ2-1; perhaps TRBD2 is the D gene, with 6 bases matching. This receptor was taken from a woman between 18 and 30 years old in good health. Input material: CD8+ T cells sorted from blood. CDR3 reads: CASSYGDWEQFF. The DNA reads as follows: TGTGCCAGCAGTTACGGGGACTGGGAGCAGTTCTTC.